This T cell receptor beta chain is from a study of T-cell memory formation after mild COVID-19. This clonotype has only a few counts. Its specificity is not known. Germline CDR1 is SGHRS and CDR2 is YFSETQ. The V segment lost 4 bases and the J segment 1 base; nucleotides outside the gene matches: 7. The CDR3 is made up of 16 amino acids. Study results and limitations: CD4+ contracting clones lay mainly in CM and EM, CD8+ ones in EMRA.

Via MiXCR, TCRdb re-called the 5' RACE reads, giving one row per CDR3 protein. Here the sample spans about 270,000 distinct CDR3 sequences, around 15% being singletons. The sample taken for sequencing was PBMCs or a T cell subset sorted from them (not recorded which). The chain joins TRBV5-1 to TRBJ2-3, with TRBD1 matching over 9 bases. This receptor was obtained from a man aged 18 to 29 who had mild COVID-19 (a few samples of this study predate the infection). Cell type and time point are not known. In nucleotides, the CDR3 is TGCGCCAGCAGCCCGGCAAGGACAGGGGGCACAGATACGCAGTATTTT. This codes for CASSPARTGGTDTQYF.